This TCR beta chain was sequenced during a study of blood T cell repertoires in COVID-19. Study-level background: Whether acute or convalescent, the COVID-19 samples came from the United States, Italy and Spain.

The CDR3 loop spans 15 amino acids. CDR1 is SGHNT and CDR2 is YENEEA in the germline V gene. Trimming cost V 5 bases and J 5 bases; bases outside gene matches: 5. Sequencing used immunoSEQ multiplex PCR; TCRdb keeps in-frame clones, though not all of them. Of about 180,000 clones in the sample, around 80% were seen once. The sample consisted of peripheral blood. The TCR comes from a woman of 80 years or more with COVID-19, enrolled during active disease. The chain joins TRBV11-3 to TRBJ2-1; 11 bases align to TRBD2. CDR3 in DNA: TGTGCCAGCAGCGATAGCGGGAGGGAAGACAATGAGCAGTTCTTC. Protein: CASSDSGREDNEQFF.